One sample yielded the 29 T cell receptor beta chains listed below, sequenced in a study of cytomegalovirus exposure and HLA in healthy donors. Primers for the PCR totalled 60 Vbeta and 13 Jbeta. The method was immunoSEQ multiplex PCR; TCRdb's version includes in-frame clones alone and lacks a portion of them. This table holds about 190,000 clones, more than 85% found once. The specimen sequenced was PBMCs. These receptors came from a woman younger than 35 in good health and CMV-seronegative.

The chain uses TRBV25-1 and TRBJ2-1; 8 bases map to TRBD1. V was pared by 8 bases and J by 3 bases, with 9 bases of the junction left unmatched. The CDR3 has 15 residues. Germline V gives CDR1 MGHDK, CDR2 SYGVNS. The CDR3 nucleotides are TGTGCCAGCTCAGGGGGCAGGGGGAACTACAATGAGCAGTTCTTC. This sequence encodes CASSGGRGNYNEQFF.

This clone came up a few times. The rearrangement joins TRBV10-3 to TRBJ1-5; D is possibly TRBD1 (5 bases). Germline V lookup: CDR1 ENHRY, CDR2 SYGVKD. CDR3 length: 13 residues. V was pared by 7 bases and J by 9 bases, with 16 bases between. The CDR3 DNA is TGTGCCATCATGGGGCAGGCGGGAGGGCCCCAGCATTTT. It translates to CAIMGQAGGPQHF.

The V gene is TRBV4-2, the J gene TRBJ1-4; 7 bases match TRBD1. The ends lost 0 bases at V and 5 bases at J; junction bases unmatched: 15. This CDR3 spans 19 amino acids. Per the germline V gene, CDR1 is LGHNA and CDR2 is YNFKEQ. Here the CDR3 DNA reads TGTGCCAGCAGCCAAGAATCCGTCAGGGGGGCGGTGCGAAATGAAAAACTGTTTTTT. Its translation is CASSQESVRGAVRNEKLFF.

The rearrangement links TRBV11-2 to TRBJ1-4, with 10 bases aligning to TRBD1. Germline V lookup: CDR1 SGHAT, CDR2 FQNNGV. Germline trimming cut 0 bases from V and 4 bases from J; bases unmatched to any gene: 2. The CDR3 extends over 16 amino acids. CDR3 DNA sequence: TGTGCCAGCAGCTTAGACCGGGACAGGGGTAATGAAAAACTGTTTTTT. Residues: CASSLDRDRGNEKLFF.

The genes are TRBV2 and TRBJ2-5; 7 bases are a match to TRBD1. The CDR3 has 14 amino acids. CDR1 and CDR2 (germline): SNHLY, FYNNEI. V shed 6 bases and J 0 bases; nucleotides not matched to a gene: 4. The CDR3 coding sequence is TGTGCCAGCAGCCTGGGACAGCACCAAGAGACCCAGTACTTC. Protein sequence: CASSLGQHQETQYF.

This chain links TRBV11-3 with TRBJ2-6, with 10 nucleotides matching TRBD1. V lost 3 bases and J lost 2; bases outside the gene matches: 7. The CDR3 spans 18 residues. Germline CDR1 and CDR2: SGHNT and YENEEA. CDR3: CASSFPGTGVTGANVLTF. The DNA of the CDR3 is TGTGCCAGCAGCTTTCCCGGGACAGGGGTCACTGGGGCCAACGTCCTGACTTTC.

The V and J genes are TRBV5-8 and TRBJ1-1; TRBD1 matches at 10 bases. CDR1 SGHTS and CDR2 YDEGEE come from the germline V gene. The junction had 7 bases not matched to a gene; V was cut back by 7 bases and J by 4 bases. The CDR3 loop spans 14 amino acids. The CDR3 DNA follows: TGTGCCAGCGGAGACAGGGGGCGAGTCACTGAAGCTTTCTTT. Translation: CASGDRGRVTEAFF.

The table lists this clone with a count of one. This rearrangement joins TRBV28 to TRBJ2-1; possibly TRBD1 for D (6 bases). The V end was cut by 2 bases, the J end by 6 bases, with 11 bases between. Germline V lookup: CDR1 MDHEN, CDR2 SYDVKM. The CDR3 spans 14 residues. The CDR3 here is CASSLLQGPNEQFF. CDR3 DNA sequence: TGTGCCAGCAGTTTACTACAGGGACCCAATGAGCAGTTCTTC.

The chain has TRBV19 and TRBJ2-6; TRBD1 aligns across 11 bases. The germline V gene has CDR1 LNHDA and CDR2 SQIVND (reference sequence). J gave up 2 bases and V 5 bases, and 11 bases lay outside the gene matches. This CDR3 has 19 amino acids. CDR3 nucleotides: TGTGCCAGTAGTGGAATGGACAGGGGGCTTTTAGCTGGGGCCAACGTCCTGACTTTC. As protein: CASSGMDRGLLAGANVLTF.

The rearrangement links TRBV5-4 to TRBJ1-6; a weak D match, TRBD1 (5 bases). The germline V gene encodes CDR1 SGHNT and CDR2 YYREEE (reference sequence). Trimming took off 0 bases at V and 6 bases at J, with 7 bases between the two ends. This CDR3 spans 14 amino acids. The CDR3 DNA sequence: TGTGCCAGCAGCTTGGGACAGCCTAATTCACCCCTCCACTTT. This codes for CASSLGQPNSPLHF.

This chain uses TRBV6-5 with TRBJ2-2; tentatively, D is TRBD1 (5 bases). This CDR3 has 16 residues. Trimming stripped 0 bases from V and 1 base from J, with 9 bases between. Germline V gene lookup returns CDR1 MNHEY and CDR2 SVGAGI. The CDR3 DNA sequence: TGTGCCAGCAGTTACTCGGGCCAGGGGAACACCGGGGAGCTGTTTTTT. This encodes CASSYSGQGNTGELFF.

The chain links TRBV7-2 to TRBJ1-3; tentatively, D is TRBD1 (5 bases). V was cut by 0 bases and J by 0 bases, with 6 bases left in between. The CDR3 is 15 residues long. Germline-derived CDR1 and CDR2 are SGHTA and FQGNSA. This CDR3 reads CASSLADSSGNTIYF. Written as DNA, the CDR3 is TGTGCCAGCAGCTTAGCAGACAGCTCTGGAAACACCATATATTTT.

The V and J genes are TRBV7-8 and TRBJ1-1, with 8 bases identical to TRBD1. Germline CDR1 SGHVS, CDR2 FQNEAQ. V lost 4 bases to trimming and J lost 5 bases; unmatched junction nucleotides: 6. This CDR3 has 14 residues. CDR3 bases: TGTGCCAGCAGCTCACGGACAGGGAGGACTGAAGCTTTCTTT. Amino acids: CASSSRTGRTEAFF.

The chain recombines TRBV5-1 with TRBJ2-1, with 7 bases aligning to TRBD2. Germline values: CDR1 SGHRS, CDR2 YFSETQ. CDR3 size: 16 residues. V shed 0 bases and J 8 bases; nucleotides not matched to a gene: 11. CDR3 sequence reads: CASSLALAVEIHEQFF. CDR3 DNA: TGCGCCAGCAGCTTGGCCCTAGCGGTCGAGATCCATGAGCAGTTCTTC.

The genes are TRBV13 and TRBJ2-7; 8 bases fit TRBD1. V was clipped by 4 bases and J by 6 bases; unmatched bases: 5. Germline CDR1 and CDR2: PRHDT and FYEKMQ (reference sequence). This CDR3 region has 13 residues. CDR3 nucleotide sequence: TGTGCCAGCAGCTCCTACGACAGGGGCGAGCAGTACTTC. This gives the protein CASSSYDRGEQYF.

The chain links TRBV19 to TRBJ2-3; 8 nucleotides agree with TRBD1. With V trimmed by 4 bases and J by 5 bases, 8 bases remained unmatched. The CDR3 is 15 amino acids. Per the germline V gene, CDR1 is LNHDA and CDR2 is SQIVND (reference sequence). CDR3 coding DNA: TGTGCCAGTAGTACTACGGGACAGGCCCTAGATACGCAGTATTTT. It yields the protein CASSTTGQALDTQYF.

The genes are TRBV15 and TRBJ1-5; 7 bases are shared with TRBD1. V was pared by 3 bases and J by 3 bases, with 5 bases of the junction left unmatched. This CDR3 comprises 15 residues. The germline V gene has CDR1 LNHNV and CDR2 YYDKDF (reference sequence). CDR3 loop: CATSRGDRLNQPQHF. CDR3 coding DNA: TGTGCCACCAGCAGGGGGGACAGACTCAATCAGCCCCAGCATTTT.

V and J are TRBV29-1 and TRBJ1-1; D is ambiguous. This CDR3 has 12 amino acids. From germline, CDR1 is SQVTM and CDR2 ANQGSEA. Trimming left V 4 bases short and J 2 bases short, with 8 bases between. CDR3 sequence: CSVVPPNTEAFF. CDR3 bases: TGCAGCGTTGTCCCCCCTAACACTGAAGCTTTCTTT. The variable domain in full, completed from reference TRBV29-1 and TRBJ1-1, reads SAVISQKPSRDICQRGTSLTIQCQVDSQVTMMFWYRQQPGQSLTLIATANQGSEATYESGFVIDKFPISRPNLTFSTLTVSNMSPEDSSIYLCSVVPPNTEAFFGQGTRLTVV.

The CDR3 coding sequence is TGTGCCAGCAGCATCAGGGGGCGGAGTGAGCAGTTCTTC. Translated, it gives CASSIRGRSEQFF. V is TRBV5-4 and J is TRBJ2-1, with 8 positions matching TRBD1. With 4 bases clipped from V and 9 bases from J, the junction kept 6 bases outside the gene matches. This CDR3 region has 13 residues. The germline V gene has CDR1 SGHNT and CDR2 YYREEE (reference sequence).

This chain connects TRBV5-4 to TRBJ1-4; 7 bases match TRBD1. The J segment lost 0 bases and the V segment lost 4 bases, leaving 6 bases of the junction unmatched. Germline assignment: CDR1 SGHNT and CDR2 YYREEE (reference sequence). The CDR3 has 16 amino acids. The CDR3 loop is CASSPGQTPTNEKLFF. Here the CDR3 DNA reads TGTGCCAGCAGCCCGGGACAGACACCAACTAATGAAAAACTGTTTTTT.

The chain carries TRBV7-9 and TRBJ2-1; the match to TRBD1 covers 9 bases. Germline loops: CDR1 SEHNR, CDR2 FQNEAQ (reference sequence). This CDR3 spans 19 amino acids. V lost 4 bases and J lost 0; bases outside the gene matches: 13. The DNA of the CDR3 is TGTGCCAGCAGCTCGACAGGGGGGGGTAGCAGCCACTCCTACAATGAGCAGTTCTTC. This translates into CASSSTGGGSSHSYNEQFF.

The chain uses TRBV7-9 and TRBJ1-4; 9 nucleotides match TRBD1. Trimming took 4 bases from V and 6 from J; bases not matched to a gene: 6. The CDR3 covers 15 residues. Germline lookup yields CDR1 SEHNR and CDR2 FQNEAQ (reference sequence). In nucleotides, the CDR3 is TGTGCCAGCAGCTGGCCGGGACAGGGATATGAAAAACTGTTTTTT. Translating it yields CASSWPGQGYEKLFF.

The chain is built from TRBV6-5 and TRBJ2-7, with 9 bases that match TRBD2. The CDR3 spans 14 residues. V lost 2 bases, J lost 7 bases, and 6 bases stayed unmatched. Germline assignment: CDR1 MNHEY and CDR2 SVGAGI. This CDR3 is CASSYSGGRAEQYF. For the CDR3, the DNA is TGTGCCAGCAGTTACAGTGGCGGGAGGGCGGAGCAGTACTTC.

The J gene is TRBJ2-1, the V gene TRBV5-6; D unclear. V was trimmed by 4 bases and J by 10 bases, leaving 9 bases between them. Germline CDR1 reads SGHDT; CDR2 reads YYEEEE. This CDR3 region has 11 residues. The CDR3 DNA reads as TGTGCCAGCAGCCTGCAGGCCGAGCAGTTCTTC. Protein product: CASSLQAEQFF.

The V gene is TRBV5-1, the J gene TRBJ2-5; possible D gene TRBD2, 6 bases. Trimming removed 2 bases at V and 0 bases at J, with 11 bases between. CDR3 length: 15 residues. Germline lookup yields CDR1 SGHRS and CDR2 YFSETQ. The CDR3 loop is CASSLPTGDQETQYF. As DNA, the CDR3 is TGCGCCAGCAGCTTACCGACGGGGGACCAAGAGACCCAGTACTTC.

This chain uses TRBV7-2 with TRBJ2-3; D not certain. With 7 bases removed from V and 0 bases from J, the gap between germline ends came to 20 bases. CDR1 is SGHTA, CDR2 FQGNSA, per germline. The CDR3 contains 17 residues. CDR3 DNA: TGTGCCAGCAACCAGAGGCACACGTCCTCTAGCACAGATACGCAGTATTTT. It yields the protein CASNQRHTSSSTDTQYF.

This clone turned up a few times. This chain joins TRBV28 and TRBJ2-7; tentative D call: TRBD1 (5 bases). Trimming cost V 7 bases and J 0 bases, with 16 bases left between them. The CDR3 length is 15 residues. Germline assignment: CDR1 MDHEN and CDR2 SYDVKM. The CDR3 region has the DNA TGTGCCAGCACCGAAGTGGGGCAGGACTCCTACGAGCAGTACTTC. Translating gives CASTEVGQDSYEQYF.

J is TRBJ2-1 and V is TRBV9; TRBD1 matches 9 bases. The germline CDR1 and CDR2 sequences are SGDLS and YYNGEE. Trimming removed 0 bases from V and 7 bases from J; junction bases left unmatched: 5. CDR3 length: 15 residues. This CDR3 reads CASSVVRTGENEQFF. As DNA, the CDR3 is TGTGCCAGCAGCGTAGTGAGGACAGGGGAAAATGAGCAGTTCTTC.

The V call is TRBV5-1, the J call TRBJ1-1; TRBD1 matches 11 bases. With V trimmed by 0 bases and J by 2 bases, 6 bases remained unmatched. The germline V gene has CDR1 SGHRS and CDR2 YFSETQ. This CDR3 spans 17 amino acids. The CDR3 spells CASSLAGTGGVNTEAFF. CDR3 nucleotides: TGCGCCAGCAGCTTGGCGGGGACAGGGGGGGTAAACACTGAAGCTTTCTTT. Using reference TRBV5-1 and TRBJ1-1 for the parts outside the CDR3, the full variable domain is KAGVTQTPRYLIKTRGQQVTLSCSPISGHRSVSWYQQTPGQGLQFLFEYFSETQRNKGNFPGRFSGRQFSNSRSEMNVSTLELGDSALYLCASSLAGTGGVNTEAFFGQGTRLTVV.